This is a list of T cell receptor beta chains from one sample in a study of blood T cell repertoires in COVID-19. Assay: immunoSEQ multiplex PCR; the TCRdb copy retains only in-frame clones and omits some. Here the sample spans a few hundred thousand clones, 80% to 90% being singletons. Specimen: peripheral blood. The receptors stem from a woman aged 70 to 79 with acute or convalescent COVID-19. Both conserved end residues are part of each CDR3. The order of the fields is J gene, CDR3 length, V gene, CDR3 protein.

J: TRBJ2-3; length: 13; V: TRBV9; CDR3: CASSVVPLDTQYF
J: TRBJ1-3; length: 16; V: TRBV9; CDR3: CASSPQGTGKGNTIYF
J: TRBJ2-1; length: 16; V: TRBV7-8; CDR3: CASSLDGRGRLAEQFF
J: TRBJ1-1; length: 14; V: TRBV5-1; CDR3: CASREDGKYTEAFF
J: TRBJ2-7; length: 14; V: TRBV5-1; CDR3: CASSLDSYPYEQYF
J: TRBJ1-4; length: 14; V: TRBV5-4; CDR3: CASSLQGTNEKLFF
J: TRBJ2-6; length: 16; V: TRBV5-1; CDR3: CASSLAFSSGANVLTF
J: TRBJ1-1; length: 15; V: TRBV5-1; CDR3: CASSLMGQGDTEAFF
J: TRBJ2-5; length: 14; V: TRBV7-2; CDR3: CAEKKTRERETQYF
J: TRBJ2-5; length: 16; V: TRBV6-1; CDR3: CASSETGLAGEETQYF
J: TRBJ2-1; length: 16; V: TRBV7-2; CDR3: CASTPAGGGAVNEQFF
J: TRBJ2-7; length: 16; V: TRBV4-1; CDR3: CASSHPLGGNRYEQYF
J: TRBJ1-1; length: 13; V: TRBV7-6; CDR3: CASSFQGDTEAFF
J: TRBJ1-2; length: 14; V: TRBV10-3; CDR3: CAISGGTANYGYTF
J: TRBJ1-6; length: 16; V: TRBV7-9; CDR3: CASSLDPSGSNSPLHF
J: TRBJ2-3; length: 15; V: TRBV7-2; CDR3: CASSSLRGITDTQYF
J: TRBJ1-3; length: 14; V: TRBV6-2/TRBV6-3; CDR3: CASSYGQSGNTIYF
J: TRBJ1-1; length: 14; V: TRBV5-1; CDR3: CAYRQGDRLTEAFF
J: TRBJ2-7; length: 14; V: TRBV5-1; CDR3: CASSAGQTIYEQYF
J: TRBJ2-3; length: 15; V: TRBV24-1; CDR3: CATSAAGGGLDTQYF
J: TRBJ2-5; length: 13; V: TRBV7-9; CDR3: CASSPGFQETQYF
J: TRBJ2-3; length: 17; V: TRBV2; CDR3: CASSLSGGRGGTDTQYF
J: TRBJ2-2; length: 15; V: TRBV2; CDR3: CASSVGQPNTGELFF
J: TRBJ2-7; length: 16; V: TRBV6-5; CDR3: CASSYSSLEGNYEQYF
J: TRBJ2-1; length: 15; V: TRBV6-5; CDR3: CASRLTSGDYNEQFF
J: TRBJ1-2; length: 11; V: TRBV20-1; CDR3: CSADDRGGYTF
J: TRBJ2-3; length: 15; V: TRBV5-4; CDR3: CASSAGFVSTDTQYF
J: TRBJ1-3; length: 16; V: TRBV3-1/TRBV3-2; CDR3: CASSEIPPDLGNTIYF
J: TRBJ1-1; length: 15; V: TRBV7-9; CDR3: CASSPYRGEGTEAFF
J: TRBJ1-5; length: 17; V: TRBV7-9; CDR3: CASSLVGGSDSNQPQHF
J: TRBJ1-1; length: 16; V: TRBV2; CDR3: CASSEGGASLGTEAFF
J: TRBJ1-3; length: 13; V: TRBV11-2; CDR3: CASSLTGGRPLYF
J: TRBJ1-2; length: 15; V: TRBV7-9; CDR3: CASSTRTGPNYGYTF
J: TRBJ2-7; length: 13; V: TRBV5-1; CDR3: CASSFGAAYEQYF
J: TRBJ2-1; length: 16; V: TRBV19; CDR3: CASSIGRRAIYNEQFF
J: TRBJ1-2; length: 14; V: TRBV18; CDR3: CASSQADQFYGYTF
J: TRBJ1-1; length: 11; V: TRBV2; CDR3: CASRARGEAFF
J: TRBJ1-1; length: 15; V: TRBV5-1; CDR3: CASSFDRGLNTEAFF
J: TRBJ2-2; length: 13; V: TRBV3-1/TRBV3-2; CDR3: CASSQDSAGELFF
J: TRBJ2-3; length: 16; V: TRBV6-2/TRBV6-3; CDR3: CASSYSGTSGGLPRYF
J: TRBJ1-1; length: 13; V: TRBV7-8; CDR3: CASSLVGQGVAFF
J: TRBJ2-3; length: 16; V: TRBV24-1; CDR3: CATSDPGDRGTDTQYF
J: TRBJ1-1; length: 15; V: TRBV5-1; CDR3: CASSSTGTQNTEAFF
J: TRBJ1-1; length: 13; V: TRBV29-1; CDR3: CSVEDRGNTEAFF
J: TRBJ2-1; length: 13; V: TRBV2; CDR3: CASSVGVDPEQFF
J: TRBJ1-2; length: 14; V: TRBV5-1; CDR3: CASSLGTANYGYTF
J: TRBJ1-5; length: 14; V: TRBV18; CDR3: CASSSSKLGQPQHF
J: TRBJ2-7; length: 12; V: TRBV20-1; CDR3: CSASSGDYEQYF
J: TRBJ1-2; length: 15; V: TRBV6-5; CDR3: CASSRGQGAAYGYTF
J: TRBJ1-5; length: 15; V: TRBV5-1; CDR3: CASSFSRTGGQPQHF
J: TRBJ2-3; length: 14; V: TRBV5-1; CDR3: CASSPRQGSDTQYF